These 22 T cell receptor beta chains were sequenced from one sample in a study of shared clonotypes between healthy human individuals. The data were produced by immunoSEQ multiplex PCR, yet TCRdb's version contains in-frame clones alone and is incomplete. The sample shows a few million clones, approximately 94% of them seen only once. The specimen was naive CD4+ T cells sorted from blood. The subset is: CD45RA+ positively selected. The receptors shown here come from a young man in good health.

The chain joins TRBV7-9 to TRBJ1-5; D might be TRBD1 (6 bases). Germline-derived CDR1 and CDR2 are SEHNR and FQNEAQ (reference sequence). The ends were cut back, 2 bases at V and 6 bases at J, with 11 bases in the middle. CDR3 length: 14 amino acids. The CDR3 protein is CASSLSGAIQPQHF. The CDR3 coding sequence is TGTGCCAGCAGCTTATCAGGGGCAATTCAGCCCCAGCATTTT.

The chain recombines TRBV21-1 with TRBJ2-5. TRBV21-1 is listed as a pseudogene. This CDR3 region has 16 residues. CDR3 DNA sequence: TGTGCCAGCAGCGGTAAGGACCCCCCGGTAGAGGAGACCCAGTACTTC. Translation: CASSGKDPPVEETQYF.

The chain is built from TRBV5-4 and TRBJ2-5, with a tentative D call TRBD2 (6 bases). V was clipped by 1 base and J by 5 bases, with 18 bases between them. The germline V gene has CDR1 SGHNT and CDR2 YYREEE (reference sequence). CDR3 length equals 16 residues. The CDR3 bases are TGTGCCAGCAGCTTGCTCGGGGTAGCGGAGCGCGAGACCCAGTACTTC. It specifies CASSLLGVAERETQYF.

The rearrangement links TRBV28 to TRBJ2-4, with D maybe TRBD2 (6 bases). The CDR3 length is 18 residues. The V gene's germline CDR1 is MDHEN and CDR2 SYDVKM. Trimming cost V 2 bases and J 0 bases, with 17 bases left between them. CDR3 in amino acids: CASSLPGVGGLAKNIQYF. CDR3 DNA sequence: TGTGCCAGCAGTTTACCGGGGGTTGGGGGTCTAGCCAAAAACATTCAGTACTTC.

This chain uses TRBV4-3 with TRBJ1-5, with unresolved D. The CDR3 runs to 14 residues. V was pared by 0 bases and J by 6 bases, with 9 bases between. CDR1 LGHNA and CDR2 YSLEER come from the germline V gene. CDR3 bases: TGCGCCAGCAGCCAAGAACTAGTGGGTCAGCCCCAGCATTTT. This encodes CASSQELVGQPQHF.

The chain uses TRBV19 and TRBJ1-1; D not resolved. The germline gives CDR1 LNHDA, CDR2 SQIVND (reference sequence). The CDR3 has 14 amino acids. V was pared by 5 bases and J by 2 bases, with 12 bases between. CDR3 DNA: TGTGCCAGTAGTCTAGGGAATGTAAACACTGAAGCTTTCTTT. Amino acids: CASSLGNVNTEAFF.

The V gene is TRBV7-2, the J gene TRBJ2-7, with 10 nucleotides matching TRBD1. The J segment lost 4 bases and the V segment lost 1 base, leaving 7 bases of the junction unmatched. The CDR3 is made up of 16 amino acids. Germline CDR1 is SGHTA and CDR2 is FQGNSA. CDR3 sequence (DNA): TGTGCCAGCAGCTTAGTTCCCGGACAGGGGGTTTACGAGCAGTACTTC. Translated: CASSLVPGQGVYEQYF.

This clone has just one count. The chain uses TRBV5-5 and TRBJ2-7; possibly TRBD1 or TRBD2 for D (5 bases each). The germline CDR1 and CDR2 sequences are SGHKS and YYEKEE (reference sequence). V was clipped by 4 bases and J by 4 bases, with 12 bases between them. This CDR3 comprises 13 residues. The CDR3 reads CASSPGPSYEQYF. DNA of the CDR3: TGTGCCAGCAGCCCGGGACCCTCTTACGAGCAGTACTTC.

This clone occurred a few times. V usage is TRBV29-1 and J usage is TRBJ1-2, with 7 nucleotides matching TRBD1. After removal of 7 bases from V and 8 bases from J, the junction contained 10 bases not matched to a gene. CDR1 is SQVTM and CDR2 is ANQGSEA in the germline V gene. This CDR3 contains 12 residues. CDR3 coding DNA: TGCAGCGCCGCAGACAGGGAGGAAGGCTACACCTTC. Protein: CSAADREEGYTF.

J is TRBJ1-2 and V is TRBV11-2; D may be TRBD1 (6 bases). The CDR3 runs 12 residues. Trimming removed 3 bases from V and 6 bases from J, with 8 bases in between. Germline V lookup: CDR1 SGHAT, CDR2 FQNNGV. CDR3 sequence: CASSFRTDGYTF. The DNA for the CDR3 is TGTGCCAGCAGCTTTCGGACAGATGGCTACACCTTC.

This sequence joins TRBV5-1 and TRBJ2-1, with 7 bases that match TRBD2. This CDR3 is 15 amino acids long. Germline trimming cut 4 bases from V and 3 bases from J; bases unmatched to any gene: 7. Per germline, CDR1 SGHRS and CDR2 YFSETQ. CDR3 amino acids: CASSRTSGNYNEQFF. CDR3 coding DNA: TGCGCCAGCAGCCGGACGAGCGGGAACTACAATGAGCAGTTCTTC.

In the case of this clone: The sample carries other DNA sequences with the same CDR3. The genes are TRBV30 and TRBJ2-4; no clear D gene. The CDR3 is 15 residues long. V was pared by 1 base and J by 0 bases, with 10 bases between. The germline V gene encodes CDR1 GTSNPN and CDR2 SVGIG (reference sequence). In DNA form, the CDR3 reads TGTGCCTGGAGTGGGAGCGCTCTAGCCAAAAACATTCAGTACTTC. Its protein product is CAWSGSALAKNIQYF.

This clone came up once. V and J are TRBV13 and TRBJ1-2, with D perhaps matching TRBD1 (6 bases). V was clipped by 3 bases and J by 5 bases, with 13 bases between them. This CDR3 is 14 amino acids long. Per the germline V gene, CDR1 is PRHDT and CDR2 is FYEKMQ (reference sequence). CDR3 residues: CASSLGGTPYGYTF. CDR3 coding DNA: TGTGCCAGCAGCTTGGGAGGGACACCGTATGGCTACACCTTC.

The gene calls are TRBV5-1 and TRBJ1-3; no clear D gene. This CDR3 has 13 amino acids. Germline-derived CDR1 and CDR2 are SGHRS and YFSETQ. Trimming removed 0 bases from V and 8 bases from J, with 9 bases in between. CDR3 region: CASSLDGDYTIYF. CDR3 DNA sequence: TGCGCCAGCAGCTTGGACGGAGACTACACCATATATTTT.

The V gene is TRBV2, the J gene TRBJ2-7; TRBD2 might be the D (6 bases). The CDR3 loop spans 13 amino acids. Germline loops: CDR1 SNHLY, CDR2 FYNNEI. V shed 6 bases and J shed 5 bases, with 14 bases lying between them. This CDR3 reads CASRRDSPDEQYF. The CDR3 bases are TGTGCCAGCAGACGGGACTCCCCAGACGAGCAGTACTTC.

The CDR3 nucleotides are TGTGCCATCAGTGTACAGGGTCCTGAGCAGTTCTTC. It yields the protein CAISVQGPEQFF. The rearrangement links TRBV10-3 to TRBJ2-1; D might be TRBD1 (6 bases). The V end was cut by 4 bases, the J end by 9 bases, with 10 bases between. The CDR3 has 12 amino acids. CDR1 is ENHRY, CDR2 SYGVKD, per germline.

A single count supports this clone. The chain is built from TRBV20-1 and TRBJ2-1; D uncertain. Per the germline V gene, CDR1 is DFQATT and CDR2 is SNEGSKA (reference sequence). The CDR3 contains 11 residues. V lost 6 bases, J lost 8 bases, and 11 bases lay in between. CDR3 in amino acids: CSATNGDEQFF. The CDR3 DNA is TGCAGTGCCACAAACGGCGATGAGCAGTTCTTC.

This chain links TRBV5-6 with TRBJ2-2, with D perhaps being TRBD1 or TRBD2 (5 bases each). The CDR3 is 15 amino acids. The germline V and J ends were trimmed by 4 bases and 1 base, with 11 bases remaining between them. Germline CDR1 reads SGHDT; CDR2 reads YYEEEE. The DNA for the CDR3 is TGTGCCAGCAGCCCGGGACGGCTGAACACCGGGGAGCTGTTTTTT. Translating it yields CASSPGRLNTGELFF.

This clone has a single count. The chain joins TRBV7-9 to TRBJ2-3; a possible D gene is TRBD1 (6 bases). Trimming left V 5 bases short and J 4 bases short, with 19 bases between. From germline, CDR1 is SEHNR and CDR2 FQNEAQ (reference sequence). The CDR3 spans 16 residues. CDR3 coding DNA: TGTGCCAGCAGCCTAGTGGGGAACCCAGGGGCAGATACGCAGTATTTT. It encodes CASSLVGNPGADTQYF. Filled out from reference TRBV7-9 and TRBJ2-3, the complete variable domain reads DTGVSQNPRHKITKRGQNVTFRCDPISEHNRLYWYRQTLGQGPEFLTYFQNEAQLEKSRLLSDRFSAERPKGSFSTLEIQRTEQGDSAMYLCASSLVGNPGADTQYFGPGTRLTVL.

The chain combines TRBV10-3 with TRBJ2-6; a weak D match, TRBD1 (5 bases). Trimming shortened V by 4 bases and J by 0 bases, and 7 bases separated the two germline ends. Germline CDR1 ENHRY, CDR2 SYGVKD. The CDR3 spans 15 residues. Here the CDR3 reads CAISADTSGANVLTF. In DNA form, the CDR3 reads TGTGCCATCAGTGCGGACACCTCTGGGGCCAACGTCCTGACTTTC.

The chain recombines TRBV5-1 with TRBJ2-1; 7 bases fit TRBD2. Looked up from germline, CDR1 is SGHRS and CDR2 is YFSETQ. The CDR3 has 18 amino acids. Trimming took 0 bases from V and 0 from J; bases not matched to a gene: 9. The CDR3 loop is CASSLEGSGPPSYNEQFF. For the CDR3, the DNA is TGCGCCAGCAGCTTGGAAGGTAGCGGGCCACCCTCCTACAATGAGCAGTTCTTC.

V and J are TRBV6-6 and TRBJ2-5; tentatively, D is TRBD2 (6 bases). The V and J ends lost 10 bases and 7 bases respectively, with 28 bases between them. This CDR3 region has 16 residues. CDR1 MNHNY and CDR2 SVGAGI come from the germline V gene (reference sequence). Here the CDR3 reads CATTSKRGTAAGTQYF. DNA of the CDR3: TGTGCCACTACTTCCAAGAGAGGGACTGCGGCTGGGACCCAGTACTTC.